This TCR beta chain was sequenced for a study of Ad26.COV2.S vaccination and SARS-CoV-2 variants. Study findings and constraints: Relative to placebo recipients, vaccine recipients exhibited elevated spike-specific TCR breadth. TCR breadth and depth analyses may have underestimated total T cell responses.

A note on this clone: Its target is unknown.

Germline lookup yields CDR1 MNHEY and CDR2 SVGAGI. Trimming took off 7 bases at V and 3 bases at J, with 9 bases between the two ends. The CDR3 sequence is 13 residues long. Sequencing used immunoSEQ multiplex PCR; TCRdb keeps in-frame clones, though not all of them. Found here are tens of thousands of clones, under 90% of them singletons; the top ten hold approximately 16%. The chain carries TRBV6-5 and TRBJ1-4, with D possibly TRBD1 on 6 matching bases. The starting material was peripheral blood, obtained after recovery from COVID-19. The clonotype originates from a human donor who had recovered from COVID-19. The CDR3 DNA follows: TGTGCCAGCATGGGGGCTGCTAATGAAAAACTGTTTTTT. Translating it yields CASMGAANEKLFF.